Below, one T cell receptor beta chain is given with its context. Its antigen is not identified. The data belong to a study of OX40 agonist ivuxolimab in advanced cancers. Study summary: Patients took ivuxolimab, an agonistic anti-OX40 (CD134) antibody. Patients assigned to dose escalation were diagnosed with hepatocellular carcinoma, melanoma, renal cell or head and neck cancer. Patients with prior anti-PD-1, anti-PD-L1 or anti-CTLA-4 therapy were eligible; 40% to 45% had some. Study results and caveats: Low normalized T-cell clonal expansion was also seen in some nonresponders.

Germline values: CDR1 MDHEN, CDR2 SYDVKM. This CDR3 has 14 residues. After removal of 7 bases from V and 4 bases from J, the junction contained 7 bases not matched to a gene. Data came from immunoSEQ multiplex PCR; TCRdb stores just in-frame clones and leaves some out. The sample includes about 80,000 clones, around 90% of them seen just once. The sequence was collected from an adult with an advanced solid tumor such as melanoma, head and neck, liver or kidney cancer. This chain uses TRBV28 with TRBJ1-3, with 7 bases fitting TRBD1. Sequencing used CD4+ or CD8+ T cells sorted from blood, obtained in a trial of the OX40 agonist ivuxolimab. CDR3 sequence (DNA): TGTGCCAGCACCAGGGGGGTAGTAGGAAACACCATATATTTT. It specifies CASTRGVVGNTIYF.